Listed here are 22 T cell receptor beta chains from one sample, sequenced in a study of T cell clusters in autoimmune cytopenias. TRB was amplified from 250 ng of peripheral blood genomic DNA per sample. TRB rearrangements were amplified by touch-down multiplex PCR with mixed TRB-A/B primers. TCRdb re-called the multiplex PCR reads; one entry per CDR3 protein, DNA not given. This repertoire includes some 12,000 distinct CDR3 sequences. Sequenced material: peripheral blood. These receptors all come from a human donor with an autoimmune cytopenia or autoimmune hepatitis (not recorded which).

V usage is TRBV5-5 and J usage is TRBJ2-3; TCRdb returns TRBD2, unconfirmable since there is no DNA. The CDR3 has 15 residues. CDR1 is SGHKS and CDR2 is YYEKEE in the germline V gene (reference sequence). The CDR3 region is CASSSLGLASDTQYF.

The rearrangement joins TRBV7-2 to TRBJ2-1; TCRdb names TRBD2, which stays unverified in the absence of DNA. The CDR3 spans 14 residues. CDR1 SGHTA and CDR2 FQGNSA come from the germline V gene. The CDR3: CASSAGLAENEQFF.

The V gene is TRBV6-1, the J gene TRBJ2-7. The CDR3 contains 15 residues. Germline-derived CDR1 and CDR2 are MNHNS and SASEGT. The CDR3 is CASSEAGGGSYEQYF.

Considering frequency, this clonotype is medium-sized (0.01 to 0.1%). This chain links TRBV19 with TRBJ2-2; TCRdb names TRBD1, which stays unverified in the absence of DNA. Germline V gene sequence: CDR1 LNHDA, CDR2 SQIVND (reference sequence). The length of the CDR3 is 14 residues. Here the CDR3 reads CASSKRDILGELFF.

V gene TRBV12-3 or TRBV12-4 combines with J gene TRBJ2-5; no DNA is available, so the TRBD2 call from TCRdb remains unchecked. The CDR3 has 13 amino acids. The CDR3 loop is CASSFYGEETQYF.

This rearrangement joins TRBV6-5 to TRBJ2-1. Germline values: CDR1 MNHEY, CDR2 SVGAGI. The CDR3 totals 12 residues. The CDR3 spells CASSTELGTQFF.

The V gene is TRBV6-1, the J gene TRBJ1-6. The V gene's germline CDR1 is MNHNS and CDR2 SASEGT. The length of the CDR3 is 13 residues. CDR3 amino acids: CASTVRTNSPLHF.

Its frequency marks this clonotype as medium-sized. The chain links TRBV19 to TRBJ2-3. This CDR3 region has 14 residues. Germline CDR1 reads LNHDA; CDR2 reads SQIVND (reference sequence). CDR3: CASTHGLGSDTQYF.

The chain employs TRBV18 and TRBJ2-2; lacking DNA, the TRBD2 call made by TCRdb goes unchecked. Per germline, CDR1 KGHSH and CDR2 LQKENI. The CDR3 is 17 residues long. The CDR3 loop reads CASSPSRASGSPGELFF.

Measured by frequency, this clonotype is medium-sized. The J gene is TRBJ1-1, the V gene TRBV29-1. CDR3 size: 11 residues. CDR1 and CDR2 (germline): SQVTM, ANQGSEA. CDR3 sequence reads: CSVKLNTEAFF. The full variable domain, rest sourced from reference TRBV29-1 and TRBJ1-1, is SAVISQKPSRDICQRGTSLTIQCQVDSQVTMMFWYRQQPGQSLTLIATANQGSEATYESGFVIDKFPISRPNLTFSTLTVSNMSPEDSSIYLCSVKLNTEAFFGQGTRLTVV.

The V call is TRBV6-2 or TRBV6-3, the J call TRBJ2-7; lacking DNA, the TRBD1 call made by TCRdb goes unchecked. The germline V gene encodes CDR1 MNHEY and CDR2 SVGEGT. This CDR3 has 12 residues. CDR3: CASTPGAYEQYF.

CDR3 amino acids: CASSPQADTQYF. This rearrangement joins TRBV12-3 or TRBV12-4 to TRBJ2-3; there is no DNA to check the TCRdb D call of TRBD2. CDR3 length: 12 amino acids.

This chain links TRBV6-1 with TRBJ2-3. CDR3 size: 13 residues. Germline values: CDR1 MNHNS, CDR2 SASEGT. The CDR3 sequence: CASSSSLVDTQYF.

V is TRBV6-5 and J is TRBJ2-3; lacking DNA, the TRBD1 call made by TCRdb goes unchecked. The CDR3 contains 14 residues. Germline V CDR1 and CDR2: MNHEY, SVGAGI. CDR3 sequence reads: CASSPGLATDTQYF.

The chain carries TRBV24-1 and TRBJ2-1. The CDR3 consists of 16 residues. Germline CDR1 is KGHDR and CDR2 is SFDVKD. This chain's CDR3 is CATSAFRLGAHNEQFF.

V usage is TRBV6-6 and J usage is TRBJ2-4; TCRdb reports TRBD1, a call that lacks DNA to check it against. CDR3 size: 14 residues. Germline V gives CDR1 MNHNY, CDR2 SVGAGI (reference sequence). CDR3 loop: CASTKTEAKNIQYF.

By frequency, this clonotype is medium-sized. This chain joins TRBV6-6 and TRBJ2-5. CDR3 length: 15 amino acids. CDR1 is MNHNY, CDR2 SVGAGI, per germline (reference sequence). CDR3 region: CASRRDSSYQETQYF.

V and J are TRBV6-2 or TRBV6-3 and TRBJ1-4; TCRdb gives TRBD1 as the D gene, but with no DNA this cannot be confirmed. CDR1 MNHEY and CDR2 SVGEGT come from the germline V gene. This CDR3 contains 14 residues. The CDR3 is CASTPGTAGEKLFF.

The chain employs TRBV6-1 and TRBJ2-7; checking the TCRdb D call of TRBD2 is not possible without DNA. CDR3 length: 17 residues. Germline V gene sequence: CDR1 MNHNS, CDR2 SASEGT. CDR3 residues: CASSGSRASGRVDEQYF.

V is TRBV12-3 or TRBV12-4 and J is TRBJ2-2; the TCRdb call, TRBD2, lacks DNA for checking. The CDR3 runs to 16 residues. The CDR3 reads CASSLSGRANTGELFF.

The chain combines TRBV6-5 with TRBJ1-2; TCRdb lists TRBD1, though no DNA is available to test this call. In germline, CDR1 is MNHEY, CDR2 SVGAGI. The CDR3 is 16 residues long. The CDR3 sequence: CASSQGHPGSSNGYTF.

The J gene is TRBJ1-1, the V gene TRBV27; TCRdb picks TRBD1, but there is no DNA to check that call. Germline-derived CDR1 and CDR2 are MNHEY and SMNVEV (reference sequence). The CDR3 runs to 14 residues. CDR3 residues: CASSVPGKNTEAFF.